These 19 T cell receptor beta chains were sequenced from one sample in a study of radiotherapy plus CTLA-4 blockade in lung cancer. Data came from immunoSEQ multiplex PCR; TCRdb stores just in-frame clones and leaves some out. The table includes about 50,000 clones, about three quarters detected once. The material sequenced was peripheral blood, taken from a patient treated with radiotherapy plus ipilimumab. The receptors come from a human donor with non-small cell lung cancer who had a complete response to radiotherapy plus ipilimumab.

With respect to this clone: Germline is not matched at one junction end, which may reflect a read error. This rearrangement joins TRBV7-8 to TRBJ1-2; D gene unclear. The germline V gene encodes CDR1 SGHVS and CDR2 FQNEAQ. CDR3 size: 13 residues. CDR3 coding DNA: TGTGCCAGCACCTTAGTCGGGGACTATGGCTACACCTTC. It specifies CASTLVGDYGYTF.

V is TRBV19 and J is TRBJ2-5; D is possibly TRBD2 (5 bases). The CDR3 sequence is 13 residues long. Deletions cut 5 bases from V and 5 bases from J, with 12 bases between. CDR1 and CDR2 from the germline V gene are LNHDA and SQIVND (reference sequence). The CDR3: CASSATRRETQYF. In DNA, the CDR3 is TGTGCCAGTAGTGCCACTAGACGGGAGACCCAGTACTTC.

The chain employs TRBV7-9 and TRBJ1-1; D ambiguous. In germline, CDR1 is SEHNR, CDR2 FQNEAQ (reference sequence). Between the trimmed V and J ends, which lost 5 bases and 0 bases, there was a span of 10 bases. The CDR3 totals 14 residues. The CDR3 region is CASSITALNTEAFF. The CDR3 DNA reads TGTGCCAGCAGCATTACAGCTTTGAACACTGAAGCTTTCTTT.

The chain couples TRBV11-3 to TRBJ2-3; possible D gene TRBD2, 5 bases. V lost 1 base to trimming and J lost 7 bases, with 15 bases between them. The germline V gene encodes CDR1 SGHNT and CDR2 YENEEA. The CDR3 runs to 15 residues. CDR3 bases: TGTGCCAGCAGCTTAGGTGGGCGGAGGACTCATACGCAGTATTTT. This sequence encodes CASSLGGRRTHTQYF.

This rearrangement joins TRBV12-5 to TRBJ2-2; D unresolved. The CDR3 length is 15 residues. Germline assignment: CDR1 LGHNT and CDR2 FRNRAP. With 5 bases removed from V and 2 bases from J, the gap between germline ends came to 12 bases. Here the CDR3 reads CASGPPGANTGELFF. The CDR3 nucleotides are TGTGCTAGTGGTCCCCCAGGCGCAAACACCGGGGAGCTGTTTTTT.

The chain joins TRBV7-2 to TRBJ1-6, with D unclear. Germline CDR1 SGHTA, CDR2 FQGNSA. The CDR3 extends over 14 amino acids. The germline V and J ends were trimmed by 3 bases and 5 bases, with 8 bases remaining between them. The CDR3 loop is CASSFRSNNSPLHF. The CDR3 coding sequence is TGTGCCAGCAGCTTCCGTAGCAATAATTCACCCCTCCACTTT.

The chain has TRBV7-9 and TRBJ1-2, with no clear D. With 2 bases removed from V and 3 bases from J, the gap between germline ends came to 19 bases. The CDR3 is 17 amino acids. Germline lookup yields CDR1 SEHNR and CDR2 FQNEAQ (reference sequence). This CDR3 reads CASSLRRRQETDYGYTF. The CDR3 coding sequence is TGTGCCAGCAGCTTAAGGCGGAGGCAGGAGACCGACTATGGCTACACCTTC.

The CDR3 loop reads CASTPSPSGGPSNTGELFF. DNA of the CDR3: TGTGCCAGCACCCCCTCCCCTAGCGGGGGGCCATCGAACACCGGGGAGCTGTTTTTT. V is TRBV7-7 and J is TRBJ2-2; TRBD2 aligns across 11 bases. The CDR3 has 19 amino acids. The V gene's germline CDR1 is SSHAT and CDR2 FNYEAQ (reference sequence). Losses at the gene ends were 7 bases for V and 0 bases for J; bases not matched to a gene: 13. Variable domain in full (rest from reference TRBV7-7 and TRBJ2-2): GAGVSQSPRYKVTKRGQDVTLRCDPISSHATLYWYQQALGQGPEFLTYFNYEAQPDKSGLPSDRFSAERPEGSISTLTIQRTEQRDSAMYRCASTPSPSGGPSNTGELFFGEGSRLTVL.

The V gene is TRBV7-6, the J gene TRBJ2-1; D possibly corresponds to TRBD1 (5 bases). Per germline, CDR1 SGHVS and CDR2 FNYEAQ. The length of the CDR3 is 15 residues. Trimming stripped 1 base from V and 2 bases from J, with 9 bases between. The CDR3 DNA reads TGTGCCAGCAGCTTAGAAACAGGAACCTACAATGAGCAGTTCTTC. This sequence encodes CASSLETGTYNEQFF.

The rearrangement joins TRBV6-5 to TRBJ1-1, with TRBD1 as a possible D gene (5 bases). Trimming removed 6 bases from V and 4 bases from J, with 15 bases in between. This CDR3 is built from 14 residues. Germline CDR1 and CDR2: MNHEY and SVGAGI. The CDR3 bases are TGTGCCAGCAGCCGAGCCCCAGGGTCCACTGAAGCTTTCTTT. Protein sequence: CASSRAPGSTEAFF.

This clone was detected only a few times. CDR3 residues: CATSRGRVEGRNEQYF. CDR3 sequence (DNA): TGTGCCACCAGCAGAGGTCGGGTTGAGGGGAGGAACGAGCAGTACTTC. The chain recombines TRBV15 with TRBJ2-7; D is perhaps TRBD2 (6 bases). Germline CDR1 reads LNHNV; CDR2 reads YYDKDF (reference sequence). V dropped 1 base and J dropped 5 bases, with 18 bases sitting between them. The CDR3 contains 16 residues.

The chain carries TRBV7-2 and TRBJ1-1; 11 bases align to TRBD1. Trimming cost V 9 bases and J 5 bases; bases outside gene matches: 11. This CDR3 is 15 amino acids long. From germline, CDR1 is SGHTA and CDR2 FQGNSA. The CDR3 is CASKPGTGGYTEAFF. The CDR3 DNA reads as TGTGCCAGTAAACCCGGGACAGGGGGTTATACTGAAGCTTTCTTT.

This chain links TRBV19 with TRBJ1-5; 7 bases align to TRBD1. The CDR3 consists of 14 residues. The J segment lost 2 bases and the V segment lost 7 bases, leaving 5 bases of the junction unmatched. Germline V gene lookup returns CDR1 LNHDA and CDR2 SQIVND (reference sequence). In DNA form, the CDR3 reads TGTGCCAGTAAAGGGGGCGCAGGCAATCAGCCCCAGCATTTT. This gives the protein CASKGGAGNQPQHF.

This sequence joins TRBV30 and TRBJ1-5, with D perhaps TRBD1 (6 bases). V lost 0 bases and J lost 3, with 15 bases in between. The CDR3 spans 16 residues. CDR1 is GTSNPN and CDR2 is SVGIG in the germline V gene (reference sequence). DNA for the CDR3: TGTGCCTGGAGTGTCGGAGGACAGACGCCCAATCAGCCCCAGCATTTT. Encoded protein: CAWSVGGQTPNQPQHF.

This clone was seen a few times. The chain uses TRBV7-9 and TRBJ1-1, with a tentative D call TRBD1 (5 bases). Deletions cut 5 bases from V and 4 bases from J, with 17 bases between. Germline V CDR1 and CDR2: SEHNR, FQNEAQ (reference sequence). This CDR3 contains 15 residues. CDR3 sequence reads: CASSIGGPEGTEAFF. CDR3 sequence (DNA): TGTGCCAGCAGCATCGGGGGACCCGAGGGCACTGAAGCTTTCTTT.

CDR3 residues: CASPPPGGITSTDTQYF. The CDR3 coding sequence is TGTGCCAGTCCCCCCCCGGGGGGAATTACTAGCACAGATACGCAGTATTTT. This chain uses TRBV5-4 with TRBJ2-3; TRBD2 matches 7 bases. The CDR3 extends over 17 amino acids. Germline CDR1 is SGHNT and CDR2 is YYREEE (reference sequence). After removal of 8 bases from V and 0 bases from J, the junction contained 15 bases not matched to a gene. Variable domain in full (rest from reference TRBV5-4 and TRBJ2-3): ETGVTQSPTHLIKTRGQQVTLRCSSQSGHNTVSWYQQALGQGPQFIFQYYREEENGRGNFPPRFSGLQFPNYSSELNVNALELDDSALYLCASPPPGGITSTDTQYFGPGTRLTVL.

This chain connects TRBV10-2 to TRBJ1-5; D gene unclear. The ends were cut back, 8 bases at V and 9 bases at J, with 14 bases in the middle. This CDR3 comprises 12 residues. The germline V gene encodes CDR1 WSHSY and CDR2 SAAADI. The DNA for the CDR3 is TGCGCCAGCTCGGGAGTACTTACGCCCCAGCATTTT. Its protein product is CASSGVLTPQHF.

This chain joins TRBV5-6 and TRBJ2-2, with 8 bases identical to TRBD2. Germline lookup yields CDR1 SGHDT and CDR2 YYEEEE. V was clipped by 5 bases and J by 4 bases; unmatched bases: 10. This CDR3 region has 16 residues. Here the CDR3 reads CASRPWSSGVTGELFF. The CDR3 DNA is TGTGCCAGCAGACCCTGGAGTAGCGGGGTCACCGGGGAGCTGTTTTTT.

This sequence joins TRBV7-2 and TRBJ1-1; 10 bases are shared with TRBD1. Germline V CDR1 and CDR2: SGHTA, FQGNSA. The CDR3 loop spans 15 amino acids. The V segment lost 8 bases and the J segment 4 bases; nucleotides outside the gene matches: 10. The CDR3 reads CASYPTRTGGTEAFF. CDR3 in DNA: TGTGCCAGCTACCCCACCAGGACAGGGGGCACTGAAGCTTTCTTT.